This is a list of T cell receptor beta chains from one sample in a study of beta chain features in type 1 diabetes. Some clones are missing from TCRdb's copy, which holds only in-frame ones; the method was immunoSEQ multiplex PCR. The table lists almost 350,000 clones, roughly 21% of them singletons. The sequencing sample was made of naive CD4+ T cells from blood. The receptors stem from a young woman in good health. The CDR3 runs from the conserved cysteine through the conserved F or W. The D gene is left open where the match is weak. Rows give clone size only sometimes, using once, few, many, or a class for an expanded clone.

clone_size	j_call	d_call	v_call	cdr3_nt	cdr3_aa
.	TRBJ2-3	.	TRBV28	TGTGCCAGCATCCCACAGGGACGTTATCCAGATACGCAGTATTTT	CASIPQGRYPDTQYF
.	TRBJ1-6	.	TRBV6-1	TGTGCCAGCAGTGAAGTAGGAGGGCCTTATTCACCCCTCCACTTT	CASSEVGGPYSPLHF
few	TRBJ2-7	.	TRBV6-1	TGTGCCAGCAGTGAAGCGTCCCGGGCCTACGAGCAGTACTTC	CASSEASRAYEQYF
few	TRBJ1-1	.	TRBV19	TGTGCCAGTAGGCCTGGGGGGGATCACACTGAAGCTTTCTTT	CASRPGGDHTEAFF
.	TRBJ2-3	TRBD1	TRBV7-2	TGTGCCAGCAGCTCAGGGGGCTTTAGCACAGATACGCAGTATTTT	CASSSGGFSTDTQYF
.	TRBJ2-5	.	TRBV16	TGTGCCAGCAGCCAATCAAGAAGCGAGACCCAGTACTTC	CASSQSRSETQYF
few	TRBJ2-1	.	TRBV6-1	TGTGCCAGCAGTGTGCACAGGTTCTATGAGCAGTTCTTC	CASSVHRFYEQFF
few	TRBJ2-1	TRBD2	TRBV5-1	TGCGCCAGCAGCCGGACTAGCGGGCTTAACAATGAGCAGTTCTTC	CASSRTSGLNNEQFF
.	TRBJ2-7	TRBD2	TRBV30	TGTGCCTGGAGTGTACTTAGCGGGGCGCCGAAGTACTTC	CAWSVLSGAPKYF
.	TRBJ1-4	.	TRBV11-2	TGTGCCAGCAGCAAGGGACACGGCTATGCAACTAATGAAAAACTGTTTTTT	CASSKGHGYATNEKLFF
.	TRBJ1-2	TRBD1	TRBV5-4	TGTGCCAGCAGCACCGGACAGGACCCGTATGGCTACACCTTC	CASSTGQDPYGYTF
few	TRBJ1-1	.	TRBV6-5	TGTGCCAGTACAGGGTATTCTGAAGCTTTCTTT	CASTGYSEAFF
few	TRBJ2-6	.	TRBV5-4	TGTGCCAGCAGCTATGACAGCTCTGGGGCCAACGTCCTGACTTTC	CASSYDSSGANVLTF
.	TRBJ2-5	.	TRBV6-6	TGTGCCAGCAGTCGAGCATTTCAAGAGACCCAGTACTTC	CASSRAFQETQYF
.	TRBJ2-7	TRBD2	TRBV30	TGTGCCTGGACCCCCCGACTAGCGAGGAACGAGCAGTACTTC	CAWTPRLARNEQYF
.	TRBJ2-2	TRBD2	TRBV4-2	TGTGCCAGCAGCCAAGATTATGCGCGGGAGAAGACCGGGGAGCTGTTTTTT	CASSQDYAREKTGELFF
.	TRBJ2-2	TRBD2	TRBV7-2	TGTGCCAGCAGATTGGTAGCGGGGAACACCGGGGAGCTGTTTTTT	CASRLVAGNTGELFF
few	TRBJ2-6	.	TRBV5-4	TGTGCCAGCAGCACCACAGGCTCGGGGGCCAACGTCCTGACTTTC	CASSTTGSGANVLTF
.	TRBJ2-5	.	TRBV4-1	TGCGCCAGCAGCCAAGGGCCCCAAGAGACCCAGTACTTC	CASSQGPQETQYF
.	TRBJ2-1	.	TRBV30	TGTGCCTGGACCGGTTACAATGAGCAGTTCTTC	CAWTGYNEQFF
.	TRBJ2-1	TRBD2	TRBV11-2	TGTGCCAGCAGCACAGGGACTAGCGGGAGGTCGGGTGAGCAGTTCTTC	CASSTGTSGRSGEQFF
few	TRBJ2-1	TRBD2	TRBV7-2	TGTGCCAGCAGCTTGATGGGCGGGGGGGATGAGCAGTTCTTC	CASSLMGGGDEQFF
.	TRBJ2-7	TRBD2	TRBV6-6	TGTGCCAGCAGGCGAGGGACTACCGACTACGAGCAGTACTTC	CASRRGTTDYEQYF
.	TRBJ1-1	.	TRBV11-3	TGTGCCAGCAGCTCCTCTATGAACACTGAAGCTTTCTTT	CASSSSMNTEAFF
.	TRBJ1-2	.	TRBV29-1	TGCAGCGTTGCCGACAGGACTTATGGCTACACCTTC	CSVADRTYGYTF
.	TRBJ2-7	TRBD2	TRBV2	TGTGCCAGCAGGAGCGGGGGCTACGAGCAGTACTTC	CASRSGGYEQYF
few	TRBJ1-1	.	TRBV30	TGTGCCTGGAGTGGACACCGTAACACTGAAGCTTTCTTT	CAWSGHRNTEAFF
few	TRBJ2-7	.	TRBV7-2	TGTGCCAGCAGCACCCGACAGACCTACGAGCAGTACTTC	CASSTRQTYEQYF
.	TRBJ1-2	.	TRBV7-2	TGTGCCAGCATGGGAGGAGGTGGCTACACCTTC	CASMGGGGYTF
.	TRBJ2-4	TRBD2	TRBV5-1	TGCGCCAGCAAGGGGCTAGCGGAAAACATTCAGTACTTC	CASKGLAENIQYF
few	TRBJ2-3	.	TRBV11-3	TGTGCCAGCAGCCTCAGGGATACGCAGTATTTT	CASSLRDTQYF
.	TRBJ1-6	TRBD1	TRBV30	TGTGCCCTGATGGGACAGCTTAATTCACCCCTCCACTTT	CALMGQLNSPLHF
.	TRBJ2-1	.	TRBV5-6	TGTGCCAGCAGCACGGGACTCGAATACAATGAGCAGTTCTTC	CASSTGLEYNEQFF
.	TRBJ1-6	.	TRBV9	TGTGCCAGCAGCGTAGATCGGGGATGGGGATCACCCCTCCACTTT	CASSVDRGWGSPLHF
.	TRBJ1-2	.	TRBV30	TGTGCCTGTGCGGATGGAGGGAACTATGGCTACACCTTC	CACADGGNYGYTF